This TCR beta chain was recorded in a study of shared clonotypes between healthy human individuals. The CDR3 sequence is 14 residues long. Germline V lookup: CDR1 SGHRS, CDR2 YFSETQ. Trimming removed 5 bases from V and 7 bases from J, with 16 bases in between. Generated by immunoSEQ multiplex PCR, the TCRdb table keeps only in-frame clones and is missing some. The top ten hold around 2% of the sample, which has some 660,000 clones, less than 80% seen once. The genes are TRBV5-1 and TRBJ2-1; perhaps TRBD1 as D (5 bases). Source material: memory CD4+ T cells sorted from blood. Stated subset: CD45RA-negative fraction. The receptor comes from a woman under 40 in good health. The CDR3 protein is CASREPQGENEQFF. CDR3 bases: TGCGCCAGCAGGGAACCCCAGGGCGAAAATGAGCAGTTCTTC.